This T cell receptor (beta chain) appears in the sequencing data of a study of blood T cell repertoires in COVID-19. For the study at large: PBMCs, B-cell-depleted T cells, or T cells provided the cDNA or gDNA that made up the material.

The CDR3 has 14 residues. V gave up 2 bases and J gave up 0 bases, with 7 bases separating them. Germline assignment: CDR1 KGHSH and CDR2 LQKENI. Original data processing: Counts of nucleated cells, estimated from reference gene primer amplification, were obtained. Repertoires were generated with immunoSEQ multiplex PCR, while TCRdb's copy carries only in-frame clones and drops some. V, J and clone size reflect that table, while D and trimming were determined from the DNA. The sample contains roughly 160,000 clones, over 70% of which appear only once. V and J are TRBV18 and TRBJ1-1; D may be TRBD1 (5 bases). This TCR came from a woman between 70 and 85 years old who had recovered from COVID-19. Sequencing used peripheral blood. This chain's CDR3 is CASSPDSMNTEAFF. The CDR3 nucleotides read TGTGCCAGCTCACCAGACAGCATGAACACTGAAGCTTTCTTT.